The next 3 T cell receptor beta chains were all read from a single sample in a study of blood T cell repertoires in COVID-19. Profiled with immunoSEQ multiplex PCR; TCRdb holds only in-frame clones, not every one. Here the sample spans about 160,000 clones, approximately 84% being singletons. Sequenced input: peripheral blood. The receptors stem from a man aged 35 to 55 with acute or convalescent COVID-19.

CDR3 loop: CASTRRASYEQYF. CDR3 coding DNA: TGTGCCTCCACGCGGCGGGCCTCCTACGAGCAGTACTTC. The rearrangement links TRBV6-5 to TRBJ2-7; TRBD2 is a possible D gene (5 bases). CDR1 and CDR2 from the germline V gene are MNHEY and SVGAGI. Trimming pared 11 bases from V and 0 bases from J, leaving 14 bases between. This CDR3 comprises 13 residues.

The chain recombines TRBV28 with TRBJ2-1; 10 positions agree with TRBD2. V gave up 3 bases and J gave up 8 bases; unmatched junction bases: 7. The CDR3 length is 15 residues. Germline V gives CDR1 MDHEN, CDR2 SYDVKM. Here the CDR3 reads CASSFPGTSVHEQFF. CDR3 DNA sequence: TGTGCCAGCAGTTTTCCGGGGACTAGCGTCCATGAGCAGTTCTTC.

This chain connects TRBV4-1 to TRBJ2-1; D may be TRBD1 (6 bases). Trimming pared 2 bases from V and 5 bases from J, leaving 10 bases between. The CDR3 is made up of 14 amino acids. CDR1 is MGHRA and CDR2 is YSYEKL in the germline V gene. The CDR3 nucleotides read TGCGCCAGCAGCCAAATCAGACAGGACAATGAGCAGTTCTTC. This gives the protein CASSQIRQDNEQFF.